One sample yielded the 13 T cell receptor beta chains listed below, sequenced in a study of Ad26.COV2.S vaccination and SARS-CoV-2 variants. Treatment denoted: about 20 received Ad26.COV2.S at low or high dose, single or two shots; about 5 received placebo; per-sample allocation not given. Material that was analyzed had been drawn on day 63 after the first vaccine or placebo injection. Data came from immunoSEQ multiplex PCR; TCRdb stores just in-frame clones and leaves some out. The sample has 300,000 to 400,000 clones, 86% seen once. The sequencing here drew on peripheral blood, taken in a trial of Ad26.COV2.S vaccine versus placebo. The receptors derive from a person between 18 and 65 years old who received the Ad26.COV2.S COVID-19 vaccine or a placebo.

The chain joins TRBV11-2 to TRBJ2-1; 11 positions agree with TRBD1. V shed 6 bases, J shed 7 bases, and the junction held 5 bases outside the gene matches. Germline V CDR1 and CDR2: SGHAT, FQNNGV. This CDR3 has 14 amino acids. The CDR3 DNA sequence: TGTGCCAGCAGATGGACAGGGGGCTATAATGAGCAGTTCTTC. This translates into CASRWTGGYNEQFF.

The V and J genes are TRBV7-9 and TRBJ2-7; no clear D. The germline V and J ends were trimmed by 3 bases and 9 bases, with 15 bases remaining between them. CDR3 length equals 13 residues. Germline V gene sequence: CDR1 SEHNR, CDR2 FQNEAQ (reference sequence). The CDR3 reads CASSFTTANVQYF. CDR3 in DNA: TGTGCCAGCAGCTTTACGACGGCCAACGTGCAGTACTTC. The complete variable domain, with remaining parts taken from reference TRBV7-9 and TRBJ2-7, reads DTGVSQNPRHKITKRGQNVTFRCDPISEHNRLYWYRQTLGQGPEFLTYFQNEAQLEKSRLLSDRFSAERPKGSFSTLEIQRTEQGDSAMYLCASSFTTANVQYFGPGTRLTVT.

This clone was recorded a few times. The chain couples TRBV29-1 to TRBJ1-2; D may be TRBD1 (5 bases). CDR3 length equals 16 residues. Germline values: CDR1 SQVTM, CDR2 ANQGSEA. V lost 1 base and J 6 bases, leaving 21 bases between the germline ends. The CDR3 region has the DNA TGCAGCGTTGAAGCCCCAGGTAGAAGGGGTCCGGATGGCTACACCTTC. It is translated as CSVEAPGRRGPDGYTF.

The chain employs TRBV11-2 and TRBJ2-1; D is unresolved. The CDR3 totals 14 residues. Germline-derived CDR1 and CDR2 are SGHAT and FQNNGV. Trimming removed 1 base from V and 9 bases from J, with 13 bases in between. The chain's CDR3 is CASSLVGPGIEQFF. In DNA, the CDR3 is TGTGCCAGCAGCTTAGTAGGCCCGGGTATTGAGCAGTTCTTC.

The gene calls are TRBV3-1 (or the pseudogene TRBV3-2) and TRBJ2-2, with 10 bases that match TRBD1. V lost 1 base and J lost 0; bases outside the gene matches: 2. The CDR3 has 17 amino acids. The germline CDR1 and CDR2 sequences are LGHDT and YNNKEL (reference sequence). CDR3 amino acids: CASSQAGQGANTGELFF. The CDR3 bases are TGTGCCAGCAGCCAAGCCGGACAGGGGGCGAACACCGGGGAGCTGTTTTTT.

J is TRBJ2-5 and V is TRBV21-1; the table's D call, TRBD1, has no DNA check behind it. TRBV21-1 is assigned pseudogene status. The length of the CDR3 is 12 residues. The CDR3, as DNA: TGTGCCAGCAGCAAAGAAAGGGGAACCCAGTACTTC. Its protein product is CASSKERGTQYF.

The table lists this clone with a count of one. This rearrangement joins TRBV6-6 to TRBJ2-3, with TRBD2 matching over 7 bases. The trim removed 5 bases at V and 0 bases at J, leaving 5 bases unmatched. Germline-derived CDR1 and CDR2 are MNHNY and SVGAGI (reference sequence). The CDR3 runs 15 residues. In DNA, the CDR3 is TGTGCCAGCAGTACGGCTAGCGGTAGCACAGATACGCAGTATTTT. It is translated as CASSTASGSTDTQYF.

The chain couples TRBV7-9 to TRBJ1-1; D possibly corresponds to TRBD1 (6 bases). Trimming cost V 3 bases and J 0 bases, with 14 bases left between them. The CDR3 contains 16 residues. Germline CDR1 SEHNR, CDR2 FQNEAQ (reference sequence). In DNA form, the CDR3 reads TGTGCCAGCAGCTTCAGGTCAGGGGCCATGAACACTGAAGCTTTCTTT. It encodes CASSFRSGAMNTEAFF.

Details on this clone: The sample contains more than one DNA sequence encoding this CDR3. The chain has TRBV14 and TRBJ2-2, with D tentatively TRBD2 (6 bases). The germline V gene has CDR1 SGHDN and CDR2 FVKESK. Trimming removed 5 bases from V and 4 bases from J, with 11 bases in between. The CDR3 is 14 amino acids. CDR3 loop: CASSRAGSTGELFF. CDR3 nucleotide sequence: TGTGCCAGCAGCAGGGCGGGGAGCACCGGGGAGCTGTTTTTT.

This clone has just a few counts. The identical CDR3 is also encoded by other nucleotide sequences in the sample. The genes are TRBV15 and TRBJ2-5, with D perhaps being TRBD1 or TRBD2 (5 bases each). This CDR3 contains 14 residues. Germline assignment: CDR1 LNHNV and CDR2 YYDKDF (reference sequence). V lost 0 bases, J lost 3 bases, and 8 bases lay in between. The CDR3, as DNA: TGTGCCACCAGCAGAGACGGGACCGAAGAGACCCAGTACTTC. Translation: CATSRDGTEETQYF.

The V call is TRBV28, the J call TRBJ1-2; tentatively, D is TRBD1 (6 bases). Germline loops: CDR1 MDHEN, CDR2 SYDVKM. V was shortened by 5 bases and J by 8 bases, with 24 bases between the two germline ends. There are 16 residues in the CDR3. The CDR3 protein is CASSPAGTRGLWGYTF. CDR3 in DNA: TGTGCCAGCAGTCCGGCGGGAACCAGGGGTCTGTGGGGCTACACCTTC.

CDR3 sequence: CASNEGTGALFF. CDR3 DNA: TGTGCCAGCAATGAGGGGACAGGGGCCCTGTTTTTT. The chain has TRBV2 and TRBJ1-4; TRBD1 agrees at 10 bases. This CDR3 contains 12 residues. The J segment lost 14 bases and the V segment lost 7 bases, leaving 7 bases of the junction unmatched. Per the germline V gene, CDR1 is SNHLY and CDR2 is FYNNEI.

The CDR3 is CAWSGGSGNTIYF. The CDR3 DNA sequence: TGTGCCTGGAGTGGGGGGTCTGGAAACACCATATATTTT. The genes are TRBV30 and TRBJ1-3; D may be TRBD1 (5 bases). V was trimmed by 1 base and J by 1 base, leaving 5 bases between them. This CDR3 spans 13 amino acids. The germline gives CDR1 GTSNPN, CDR2 SVGIG (reference sequence).